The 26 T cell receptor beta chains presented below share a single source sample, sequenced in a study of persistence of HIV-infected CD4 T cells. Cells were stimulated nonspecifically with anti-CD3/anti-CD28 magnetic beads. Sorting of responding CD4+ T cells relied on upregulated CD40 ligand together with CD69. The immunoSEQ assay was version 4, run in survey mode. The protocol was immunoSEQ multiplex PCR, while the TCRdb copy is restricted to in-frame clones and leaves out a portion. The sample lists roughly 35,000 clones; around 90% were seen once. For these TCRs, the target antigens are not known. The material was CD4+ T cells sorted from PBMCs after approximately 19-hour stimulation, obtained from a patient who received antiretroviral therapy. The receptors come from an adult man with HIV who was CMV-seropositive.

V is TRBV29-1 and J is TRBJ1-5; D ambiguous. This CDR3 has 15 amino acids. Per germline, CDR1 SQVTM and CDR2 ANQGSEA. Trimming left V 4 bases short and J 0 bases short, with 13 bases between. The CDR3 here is CSVVTDGYSNQPQHF. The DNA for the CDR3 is TGCAGCGTTGTTACGGACGGTTATAGCAATCAGCCCCAGCATTTT.

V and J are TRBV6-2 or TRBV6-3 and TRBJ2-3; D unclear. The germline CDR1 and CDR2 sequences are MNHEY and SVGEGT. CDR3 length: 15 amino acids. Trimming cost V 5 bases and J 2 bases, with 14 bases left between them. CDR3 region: CASSQAAVFTDTQYF. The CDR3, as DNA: TGTGCCAGCAGTCAGGCCGCGGTTTTCACAGATACGCAGTATTTT.

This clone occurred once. The CDR3 sequence: CAISDEGAKNIQYF. The CDR3 region has the DNA TGTGCCATCAGTGACGAGGGAGCCAAAAACATTCAGTACTTC. The chain couples TRBV10-3 to TRBJ2-4; perhaps TRBD2 as D (5 bases). V was cut by 3 bases and J by 0 bases, with 6 bases left in between. The V gene's germline CDR1 is ENHRY and CDR2 SYGVKD. The CDR3 loop spans 14 amino acids.

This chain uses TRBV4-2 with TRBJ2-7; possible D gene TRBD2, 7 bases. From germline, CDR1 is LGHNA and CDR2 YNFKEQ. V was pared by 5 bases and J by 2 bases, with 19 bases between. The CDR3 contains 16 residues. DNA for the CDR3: TGTGCCAGCAGCTTGAGGGGGGGGGCTAGGGCCTACGAGCAGTACTTC. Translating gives CASSLRGGARAYEQYF.

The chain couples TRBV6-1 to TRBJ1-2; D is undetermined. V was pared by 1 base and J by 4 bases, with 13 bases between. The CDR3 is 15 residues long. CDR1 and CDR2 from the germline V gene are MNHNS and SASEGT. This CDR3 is CASSEEVSRLYGYTF. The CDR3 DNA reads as TGTGCCAGCAGTGAAGAGGTCTCCAGGCTCTATGGCTACACCTTC.

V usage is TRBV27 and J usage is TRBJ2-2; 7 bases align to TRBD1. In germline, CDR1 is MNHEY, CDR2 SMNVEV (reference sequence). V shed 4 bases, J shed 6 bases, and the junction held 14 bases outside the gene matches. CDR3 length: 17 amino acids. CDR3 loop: CASSSRGPGSGAGELFF. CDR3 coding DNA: TGTGCCAGCAGTTCAAGGGGGCCGGGCTCTGGGGCCGGGGAGCTGTTTTTT.

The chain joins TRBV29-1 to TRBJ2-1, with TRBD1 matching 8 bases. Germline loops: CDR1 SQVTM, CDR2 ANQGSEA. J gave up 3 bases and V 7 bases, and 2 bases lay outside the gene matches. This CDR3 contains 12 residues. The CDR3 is CSATGDYNEQFF. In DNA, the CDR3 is TGCAGCGCGACAGGGGACTACAATGAGCAGTTCTTC.

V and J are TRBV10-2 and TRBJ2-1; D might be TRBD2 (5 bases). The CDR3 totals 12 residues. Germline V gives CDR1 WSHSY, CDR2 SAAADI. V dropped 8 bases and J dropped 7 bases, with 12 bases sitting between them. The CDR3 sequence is CASREPENEQFF. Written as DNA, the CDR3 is TGCGCCAGCCGGGAACCGGAGAATGAGCAGTTCTTC.

CDR3 sequence reads: CASSIDRGSYNEQFF. CDR3 DNA: TGTGCCAGTAGTATAGATCGGGGCTCCTACAATGAGCAGTTCTTC. This chain links TRBV19 with TRBJ2-1; D is perhaps TRBD2 (5 bases). The V gene's germline CDR1 is LNHDA and CDR2 SQIVND (reference sequence). This CDR3 comprises 15 residues. Trimming took 0 bases from V and 0 from J, leaving 6 bases between them.

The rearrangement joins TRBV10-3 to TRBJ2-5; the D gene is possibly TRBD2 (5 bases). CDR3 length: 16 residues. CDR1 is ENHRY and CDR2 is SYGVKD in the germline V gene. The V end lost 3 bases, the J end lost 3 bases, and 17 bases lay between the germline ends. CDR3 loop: CAISDKGAPSEETQYF. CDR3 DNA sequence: TGTGCCATCAGTGATAAGGGAGCCCCTTCAGAAGAGACCCAGTACTTC.

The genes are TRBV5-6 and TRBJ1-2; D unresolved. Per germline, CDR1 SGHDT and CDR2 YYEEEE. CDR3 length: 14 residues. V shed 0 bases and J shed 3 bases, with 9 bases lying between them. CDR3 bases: TGTGCCAGCAGCTTGGAAGGGAGGGACTATGGCTACACCTTC. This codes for CASSLEGRDYGYTF. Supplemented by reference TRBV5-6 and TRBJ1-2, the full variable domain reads DAGVTQSPTHLIKTRGQQVTLRCSPKSGHDTVSWYQQALGQGPQFIFQYYEEEERQRGNFPDRFSGHQFPNYSSELNVNALLLGDSALYLCASSLEGRDYGYTFGSGTRLTVV.

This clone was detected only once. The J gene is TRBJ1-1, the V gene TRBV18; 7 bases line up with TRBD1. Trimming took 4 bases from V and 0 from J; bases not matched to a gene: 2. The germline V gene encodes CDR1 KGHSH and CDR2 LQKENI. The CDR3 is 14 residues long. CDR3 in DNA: TGTGCCAGCTCACTGGACAGGCTGAACACTGAAGCTTTCTTT. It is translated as CASSLDRLNTEAFF. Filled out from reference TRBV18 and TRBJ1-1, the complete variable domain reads NAGVMQNPRHLVRRRGQEARLRCSPMKGHSHVYWYRQLPEEGLKFMVYLQKENIIDESGMPKERFSAEFPKEGPSILRIQQVVRGDSAAYFCASSLDRLNTEAFFGQGTRLTVV.

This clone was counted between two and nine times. CDR3 sequence reads: CAISEQGTANTGELFF. The CDR3 nucleotides read TGTGCCATCAGTGAACAAGGGACGGCGAACACCGGGGAGCTGTTTTTT. The rearrangement links TRBV10-3 to TRBJ2-2; perhaps D is TRBD1 or TRBD2 (5 bases each). CDR1 and CDR2 from the germline V gene are ENHRY and SYGVKD. Trimming pared 3 bases from V and 0 bases from J, leaving 11 bases between. The length of the CDR3 is 16 residues.

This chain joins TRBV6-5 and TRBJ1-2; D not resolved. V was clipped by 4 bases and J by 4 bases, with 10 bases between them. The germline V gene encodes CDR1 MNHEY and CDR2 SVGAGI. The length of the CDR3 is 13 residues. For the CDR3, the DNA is TGTGCCAGCAGTTTACAAGGGTCCTATGGCTACACCTTC. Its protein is CASSLQGSYGYTF.

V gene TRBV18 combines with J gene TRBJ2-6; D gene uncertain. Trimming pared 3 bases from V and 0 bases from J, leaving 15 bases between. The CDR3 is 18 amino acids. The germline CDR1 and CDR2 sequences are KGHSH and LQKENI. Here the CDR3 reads CASSPYALGFSGANVLTF. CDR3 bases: TGTGCCAGCTCACCCTACGCGCTCGGGTTCTCTGGGGCCAACGTCCTGACTTTC. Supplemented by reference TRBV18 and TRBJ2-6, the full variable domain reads NAGVMQNPRHLVRRRGQEARLRCSPMKGHSHVYWYRQLPEEGLKFMVYLQKENIIDESGMPKERFSAEFPKEGPSILRIQQVVRGDSAAYFCASSPYALGFSGANVLTFGAGSRLTVL.

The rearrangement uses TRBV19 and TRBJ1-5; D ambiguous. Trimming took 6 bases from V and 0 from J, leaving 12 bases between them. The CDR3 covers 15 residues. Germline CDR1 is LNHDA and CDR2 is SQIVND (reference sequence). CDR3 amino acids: CASRVGTDSNQPQHF. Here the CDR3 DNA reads TGTGCCAGTAGGGTAGGAACGGATAGCAATCAGCCCCAGCATTTT.

CDR3: CAWSVLRSDQPQHF. In nucleotides, the CDR3 is TGTGCCTGGAGTGTACTCAGGTCAGATCAGCCCCAGCATTTT. The chain uses TRBV30 and TRBJ1-5; D is undetermined. The CDR3 sequence is 14 residues long. CDR1 is GTSNPN, CDR2 SVGIG, per germline (reference sequence). Trimming shortened V by 0 bases and J by 5 bases, and 11 bases separated the two germline ends.

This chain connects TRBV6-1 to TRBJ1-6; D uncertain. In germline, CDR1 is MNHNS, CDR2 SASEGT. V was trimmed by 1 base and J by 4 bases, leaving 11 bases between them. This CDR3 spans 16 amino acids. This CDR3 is CASSEGSSGYNSPLHF. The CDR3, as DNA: TGTGCCAGCAGTGAAGGTAGCTCGGGTTATAATTCACCCCTCCACTTT.

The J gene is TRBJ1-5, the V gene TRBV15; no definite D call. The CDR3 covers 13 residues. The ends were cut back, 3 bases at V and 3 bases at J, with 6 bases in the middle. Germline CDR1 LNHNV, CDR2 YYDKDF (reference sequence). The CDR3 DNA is TGTGCCACCAGCAGTAAATACAATCAGCCCCAGCATTTT. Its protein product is CATSSKYNQPQHF.

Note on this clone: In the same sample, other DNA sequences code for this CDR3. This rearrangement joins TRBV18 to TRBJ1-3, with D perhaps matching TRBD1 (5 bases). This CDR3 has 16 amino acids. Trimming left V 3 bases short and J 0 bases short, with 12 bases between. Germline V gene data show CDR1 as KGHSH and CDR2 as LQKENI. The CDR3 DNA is TGTGCCAGCTCACCTGAAAGACAGCTCTCTGGAAACACCATATATTTT. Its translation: CASSPERQLSGNTIYF.

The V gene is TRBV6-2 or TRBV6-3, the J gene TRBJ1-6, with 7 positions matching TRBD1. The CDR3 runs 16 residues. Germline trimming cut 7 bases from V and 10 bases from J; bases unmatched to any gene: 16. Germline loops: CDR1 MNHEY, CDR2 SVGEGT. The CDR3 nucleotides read TGTGCCAGCAACCCAAGGGGACAGTTCTCCGGATCACCCCTCCACTTT. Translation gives CASNPRGQFSGSPLHF.

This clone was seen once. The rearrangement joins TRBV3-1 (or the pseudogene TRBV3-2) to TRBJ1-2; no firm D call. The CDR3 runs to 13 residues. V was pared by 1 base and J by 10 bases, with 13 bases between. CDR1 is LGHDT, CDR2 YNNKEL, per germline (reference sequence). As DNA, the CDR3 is TGTGCCAGCAGCCAAGGGGAATTAGCCTTCTACACCTTC. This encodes CASSQGELAFYTF.

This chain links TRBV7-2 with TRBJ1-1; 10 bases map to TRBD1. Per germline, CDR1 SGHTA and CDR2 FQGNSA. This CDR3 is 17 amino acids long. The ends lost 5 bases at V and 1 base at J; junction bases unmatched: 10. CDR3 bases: TGTGCCAGCAGCGATATCAACCGACAGGGGGCGAACACTGAAGCTTTCTTT. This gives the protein CASSDINRQGANTEAFF.

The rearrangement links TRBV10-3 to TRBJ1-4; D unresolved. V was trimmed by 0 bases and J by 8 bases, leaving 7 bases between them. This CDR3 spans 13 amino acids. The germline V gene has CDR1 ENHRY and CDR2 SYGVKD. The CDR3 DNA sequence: TGTGCCATCAGTGAGTCAAGTGAAGAAAAACTGTTTTTT. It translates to CAISESSEEKLFF.

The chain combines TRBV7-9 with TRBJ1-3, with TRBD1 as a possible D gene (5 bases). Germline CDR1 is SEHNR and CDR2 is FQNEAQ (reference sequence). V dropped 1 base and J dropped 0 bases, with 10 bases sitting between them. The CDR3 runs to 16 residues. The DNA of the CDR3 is TGTGCCAGCAGCTTAGGGGGCCGAGTCTCTGGAAACACCATATATTTT. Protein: CASSLGGRVSGNTIYF. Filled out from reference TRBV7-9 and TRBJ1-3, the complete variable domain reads DTGVSQNPRHKITKRGQNVTFRCDPISEHNRLYWYRQTLGQGPEFLTYFQNEAQLEKSRLLSDRFSAERPKGSFSTLEIQRTEQGDSAMYLCASSLGGRVSGNTIYFGEGSWLTVV.

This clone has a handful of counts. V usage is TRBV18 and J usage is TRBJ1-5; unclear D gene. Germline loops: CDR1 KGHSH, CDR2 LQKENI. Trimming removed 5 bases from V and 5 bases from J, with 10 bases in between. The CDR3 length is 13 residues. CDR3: CASSSSPDQPQHF. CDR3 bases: TGTGCCAGCTCATCTTCGCCAGATCAGCCCCAGCATTTT.